Shown below are 19 T cell receptor beta chains from a single sample sequenced in a study of sequential checkpoint blockade in melanoma. The treatment is: randomized to nivolumab then ipilimumab (arm A) or the reverse (arm B). TCRdb's table, derived via immunoSEQ multiplex PCR, lists solely in-frame clones and lacks some. The sample has 9,500 to 15,000 clones, over 75% seen once; the top ten hold 7.5%. Sequencing used CD8+ T cells sorted from blood (inferred from file names), obtained from a patient given nivolumab and ipilimumab in sequence. The receptors come from a human donor with melanoma.

The J gene is TRBJ1-3, the V gene TRBV6-5; TRBD1 aligns across 11 bases. Unmatched junction bases numbered 4, after V lost 5 bases and J lost 7 bases. In germline, CDR1 is MNHEY, CDR2 SVGAGI. CDR3 length: 14 amino acids. CDR3 residues: CASSTGTGGNTIYF. CDR3 DNA: TGTGCCAGCAGTACTGGGACAGGGGGGAACACCATATATTTT.

The rearrangement links TRBV28 to TRBJ1-1; perhaps TRBD1 as D (6 bases). Per the germline V gene, CDR1 is MDHEN and CDR2 is SYDVKM. The CDR3 loop spans 14 amino acids. With 8 bases removed from V and 4 bases from J, the gap between germline ends came to 17 bases. The CDR3 coding sequence is TGTGCCAGCGCCGTACACCGGACAGTCACTGAAGCTTTCTTT. This codes for CASAVHRTVTEAFF.

The genes are TRBV7-6 and TRBJ2-7, with TRBD1 matching over 11 bases. CDR1 and CDR2 (germline): SGHVS, FNYEAQ. With 5 bases clipped from V and 3 bases from J, the junction kept 3 bases outside the gene matches. The length of the CDR3 is 14 residues. This CDR3 reads CASSPGQGGYEQYF. The DNA for the CDR3 is TGTGCCAGCAGCCCGGGACAGGGGGGCTACGAGCAGTACTTC.

This clone was observed once. The V gene is TRBV9, the J gene TRBJ1-3; D is uncertain. V lost 4 bases and J 1 base, leaving 12 bases between the germline ends. This CDR3 comprises 15 residues. Germline assignment: CDR1 SGDLS and CDR2 YYNGEE. The CDR3 nucleotides are TGTGCCAGCAGCTCTCGACTGATTTCTGGAAACACCATATATTTT. Translated: CASSSRLISGNTIYF.

The chain couples TRBV5-4 to TRBJ2-3; 7 bases map to TRBD2. V lost 0 bases to trimming and J lost 0 bases; unmatched junction nucleotides: 7. The germline gives CDR1 SGHNT, CDR2 YYREEE (reference sequence). The CDR3 is made up of 17 amino acids. CDR3 nucleotides: TGTGCCAGCAGCTTGGCCTTGGGTAGCGGGAGCACAGATACGCAGTATTTT. Its translation: CASSLALGSGSTDTQYF. Full variable domain (rest looked up from reference TRBV5-4 and TRBJ2-3): ETGVTQSPTHLIKTRGQQVTLRCSSQSGHNTVSWYQQALGQGPQFIFQYYREEENGRGNFPPRFSGLQFPNYSSELNVNALELDDSALYLCASSLALGSGSTDTQYFGPGTRLTVL.

The chain joins TRBV7-9 to TRBJ1-3; 11 bases fit TRBD1. There are 13 residues in the CDR3. Germline V CDR1 and CDR2: SEHNR, FQNEAQ (reference sequence). The CDR3 DNA is TGTGTGGTGGGACAGGGGGAAGGAAACACCATATATTTT. Its translation is CVVGQGEGNTIYF.

The chain employs TRBV7-3 and TRBJ2-7, with D possibly being TRBD2 (5 bases). V was shortened by 0 bases and J by 6 bases, with 9 bases between the two germline ends. This CDR3 is built from 13 residues. CDR1 and CDR2 (germline): SGHTA, FQGTGA. The CDR3 DNA reads TGTGCCAGCAGCTTAACACGGGATGGCGAGCAGTACTTC. The encoded protein is CASSLTRDGEQYF.

The chain combines TRBV4-1 with TRBJ1-4; TRBD1 agrees at 9 bases. Germline-derived CDR1 and CDR2 are MGHRA and YSYEKL. J was trimmed by 6 bases and V by 4 bases; bases with no gene match: 12. The CDR3 extends over 17 amino acids. Written as DNA, the CDR3 is TGCGCCAGCAGCCTCGGACAGGGGACATTATCGTATGAAAAACTGTTTTTT. Encoded protein: CASSLGQGTLSYEKLFF.

This clone has just a few counts. The junction does not match germline at one end; this may be a read error. The chain is built from TRBV6-1 and TRBJ1-2, with D uncertain. There are 12 residues in the CDR3. Germline V CDR1 and CDR2: MNHNS, SASEGT. DNA of the CDR3: TGTGCCAGCAGTGAATATGGGCCGAGTGGCGCCTTC. Amino acid sequence: CASSEYGPSGAF.

The V gene is TRBV7-3, the J gene TRBJ2-1, with 12 bases that match TRBD1. Germline loops: CDR1 SGHTA, CDR2 FQGTGA. Trimming cost V 6 bases and J 7 bases; bases outside gene matches: 4. This CDR3 contains 14 residues. CDR3 sequence: CASSPGQGANEQFF. Written as DNA, the CDR3 is TGTGCCAGCAGTCCGGGACAGGGGGCTAATGAGCAGTTCTTC.

This chain connects TRBV4-1 to TRBJ2-7; weak D call: TRBD2 (6 bases). This CDR3 is built from 16 residues. V was trimmed by 4 bases and J by 4 bases, leaving 20 bases between them. Germline CDR1 reads MGHRA; CDR2 reads YSYEKL. DNA for the CDR3: TGCGCCAGCAGCCCCATTGGACATGGCCGGGAGTACGAGCAGTACTTC. Its translation is CASSPIGHGREYEQYF.

The chain employs TRBV28 and TRBJ1-2; D is uncertain. The CDR3 contains 14 residues. Germline V gives CDR1 MDHEN, CDR2 SYDVKM. Trimming stripped 5 bases from V and 6 bases from J, with 16 bases between. CDR3 amino acids: CASSLPTAGNGYTF. Here the CDR3 DNA reads TGTGCCAGCAGTCTTCCTACAGCCGGGAATGGCTACACCTTC.

This chain links TRBV5-6 with TRBJ1-1; TRBD1 matches 11 bases. Trimming took 4 bases from V and 2 from J; bases not matched to a gene: 16. Germline CDR1 SGHDT, CDR2 YYEEEE. There are 19 residues in the CDR3. The CDR3 reads CASSPEGFSGQGANTEAFF. CDR3 bases: TGTGCCAGCAGCCCGGAGGGGTTCTCCGGACAGGGGGCTAACACTGAAGCTTTCTTT.

The chain employs TRBV19 and TRBJ1-5, with a weak D call TRBD1 (6 bases). Between the trimmed V and J ends, which lost 5 bases and 5 bases, there was a span of 13 bases. Germline CDR1 LNHDA, CDR2 SQIVND (reference sequence). The CDR3 covers 14 residues. In DNA form, the CDR3 reads TGTGCCAGTAGTCTCCTCGGGACATATCAGCCCCAGCATTTT. Translating gives CASSLLGTYQPQHF.

The chain has TRBV28 and TRBJ1-5; D call uncertain. Per the germline V gene, CDR1 is MDHEN and CDR2 is SYDVKM. The CDR3 loop spans 15 amino acids. Trimming removed 3 bases from V and 2 bases from J, with 11 bases in between. The CDR3 DNA follows: TGTGCCAGCAGTTTCGTGAGGGTTGGCAATCAGCCCCAGCATTTT. Encoded protein: CASSFVRVGNQPQHF.

CDR3 in amino acids: CASSPGTASSYEQYF. DNA of the CDR3: TGTGCCAGCAGCCCTGGGACAGCTAGCTCCTACGAGCAGTACTTC. The chain has TRBV28 and TRBJ2-7, with 7 nucleotides matching TRBD1. Germline V CDR1 and CDR2: MDHEN, SYDVKM. CDR3 size: 15 residues. V was pared by 6 bases and J by 0 bases, with 8 bases of the junction left unmatched.

The rearrangement joins TRBV5-1 to TRBJ2-7; 8 bases agree with TRBD2. The CDR3 is made up of 16 amino acids. V trimming: 4 bases; J trimming: 0 bases; junction bases outside the gene matches: 9. Per the germline V gene, CDR1 is SGHRS and CDR2 is YFSETQ. CDR3 residues: CASSQMAGTSSYEQYF. The CDR3 bases are TGCGCCAGCAGCCAAATGGCCGGGACTAGCTCCTACGAGCAGTACTTC. The full variable domain, its missing parts supplied by reference TRBV5-1 and TRBJ2-7, is KAGVTQTPRYLIKTRGQQVTLSCSPISGHRSVSWYQQTPGQGLQFLFEYFSETQRNKGNFPGRFSGRQFSNSRSEMNVSTLELGDSALYLCASSQMAGTSSYEQYFGPGTRLTVT.

Remarks on this clone: Its ends do not fully match the called genes, so a read error is possible. This sequence joins TRBV4-1 and TRBJ2-7, with TRBD1 as a possible D gene (6 bases). CDR1 is MGHRA and CDR2 is YSYEKL in the germline V gene. The CDR3 consists of 14 residues. CDR3 DNA sequence: TGCGCCAGCAGCCAAGCGGACAGCTCCTACGAGCAGTGCTTC. This encodes CASSQADSSYEQCF.

The rearrangement uses TRBV27 and TRBJ2-3; D not resolved. Germline CDR1 and CDR2: MNHEY and SMNVEV (reference sequence). The CDR3 spans 14 residues. V was trimmed by 3 bases and J by 3 bases, leaving 10 bases between them. CDR3 protein: CASSFLANTDTQYF. The CDR3 DNA reads as TGTGCCAGCAGTTTTTTAGCAAATACAGATACGCAGTATTTT.